Shown below are 3 T cell receptor beta chains from a single sample sequenced in a study of a mutant IDH1 vaccine in newly diagnosed glioma. Assay: immunoSEQ multiplex PCR; the TCRdb copy retains only in-frame clones and omits some. Seen here are 40,000 or so clones, around 82% observed once, and the top ten hold approximately 19%. These receptors have no identified antigens. Time point of the sample: week 47, end of study. What each vaccine dose contained was 300 ug of mutant IDH1 20-mer peptide, accompanied by topical imiquimod. The specimen was PBMCs, collected from a glioma patient whose treatment included an IDH1 peptide vaccine. The receptors stem from a young man with glioma. Some clones in this sample may be carry-over from other donors' samples.

The CDR3 sequence is CASSIYRDSAYEQYF. The DNA of the CDR3 is TGTGCCAGCAGCATATACCGGGACTCCGCCTACGAGCAGTACTTC. The rearrangement uses TRBV7-2 and TRBJ2-7, with TRBD2 as a possible D gene (6 bases). The CDR3 loop spans 15 amino acids. V was pared by 5 bases and J by 2 bases, with 16 bases between. Germline CDR1 SGHTA, CDR2 FQGNSA.

The chain recombines TRBV5-6 with TRBJ2-4, with no clear D. Germline assignment: CDR1 SGHDT and CDR2 YYEEEE. The CDR3 totals 19 residues. The germline V and J ends were trimmed by 2 bases and 0 bases, with 21 bases remaining between them. CDR3 region: CASSFSPLKLKGAKNIQYF. The CDR3, as DNA: TGTGCCAGCAGCTTTTCACCACTAAAACTAAAAGGAGCCAAAAACATTCAGTACTTC.

The chain employs TRBV9 and TRBJ1-1, with D possibly being TRBD1 (5 bases). Deletions cut 4 bases from V and 5 bases from J, with 15 bases between. Per germline, CDR1 SGDLS and CDR2 YYNGEE. CDR3 length: 14 amino acids. In nucleotides, the CDR3 is TGTGCCAGCAGCCCGTGGGATTGGGGGACTGAAGCTTTCTTT. Encoded protein: CASSPWDWGTEAFF. The variable domain in full, with the rest retrieved from reference TRBV9 and TRBJ1-1, is DSGVTQTPKHLITATGQRVTLRCSPRSGDLSVYWYQQSLDQGLQFLIQYYNGEERAKGNILERFSAQQFPDLHSELNLSSLELGDSALYFCASSPWDWGTEAFFGQGTRLTVV.